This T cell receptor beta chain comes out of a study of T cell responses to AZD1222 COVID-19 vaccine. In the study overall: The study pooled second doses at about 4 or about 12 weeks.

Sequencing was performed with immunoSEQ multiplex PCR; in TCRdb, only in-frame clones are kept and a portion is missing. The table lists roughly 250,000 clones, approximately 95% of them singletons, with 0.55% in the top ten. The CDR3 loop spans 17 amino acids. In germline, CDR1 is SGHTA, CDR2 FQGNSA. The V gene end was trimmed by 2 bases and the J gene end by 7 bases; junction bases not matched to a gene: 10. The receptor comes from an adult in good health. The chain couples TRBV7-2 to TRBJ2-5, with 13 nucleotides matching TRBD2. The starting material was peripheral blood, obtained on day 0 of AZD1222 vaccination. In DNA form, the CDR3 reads TGTGCCAGCAGCTTAACAGGACTAGCGGGAGTTTATTCGACCCAGTACTTC. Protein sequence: CASSLTGLAGVYSTQYF.